This T cell receptor (beta chain) was captured in a study of cytomegalovirus exposure and HLA in healthy donors. As regards this clone: Its antigen is not known.

The PCR employed 60 Vbeta primers together with 13 Jbeta primers. The table came from immunoSEQ multiplex PCR; TCRdb's copy has only in-frame clones and leaves some out. Here the sample spans roughly 240,000 clones, approximately 84% being singletons. J gave up 8 bases and V 4 bases, and 20 bases lay outside the gene matches. This CDR3 comprises 18 residues. Germline V gene lookup returns CDR1 SGHKS and CDR2 YYEKEE (reference sequence). Study results and limitations: The authors later found TCR association rates varying by HLA locus, with DRB1 most and HLA-C fewest. 87-base-pair reads could not separate some V segments, including TRBV6-2 and TRBV6-3. Investigators reported 150 to 200 TCR beta chains as tied to cytomegalovirus.

This chain uses TRBV5-5 with TRBJ1-2; 10 nucleotides match TRBD1. Sequences were obtained from PBMCs. The sequence was obtained from a girl aged 2-9 years in good health and CMV-seronegative. CDR3 bases: TGTGCCAGCAGCCAAGTAAAACGGACAGGGGGTCACTCAGGGGGCTACACCTTC. Protein: CASSQVKRTGGHSGGYTF. The full variable domain, in which reference TRBV5-5 and TRBJ1-2 provide the parts outside the CDR3, is DAGVTQSPTHLIKTRGQQVTLRCSPISGHKSVSWYQQVLGQGPQFIFQYYEKEERGRGNFPDRFSARQFPNYSSELNVNALLLGDSALYLCASSQVKRTGGHSGGYTFGSGTRLTVV.